These T cell receptor beta chains were read from a single sample in a study of cytomegalovirus exposure and HLA in healthy donors. Sequenced by immunoSEQ multiplex PCR; TCRdb stores in-frame clones only, minus some. The sample holds about 190,000 clones, over 65% seen once. The sample comprised PBMCs. The origin of the receptors is a man aged 40-55 years in good health and CMV-seropositive. The CDR3 runs from the conserved cysteine through the conserved F or W. Fields, in order: V gene, J gene, CDR3 protein.

TRBV6-1,TRBJ2-7,CASKKDRGPTYEQYF
TRBV27,TRBJ1-6,CASSPRQQAYNSPLHF
TRBV6-5,TRBJ2-7,CASSRSGSLSYEQYF
TRBV6-1,TRBJ2-1,CASSVLAGAGYNEQFF
TRBV19,TRBJ1-2,CASSITPGNGYTF
TRBV10-3,TRBJ1-1,CAISDRMNTEAFF
TRBV2,TRBJ1-1,CASSVGANTEAFF
TRBV18,TRBJ2-7,CASSPGTGNIYEQYF
TRBV19,TRBJ2-7,CASSSLGQGDYEQYF
TRBV6-5,TRBJ1-1,CASSYTTGTGLLAFF
TRBV19,TRBJ1-5,CASTFDTPSGNQPQHF
TRBV18,TRBJ1-1,CASSPRVNTEAFF
TRBV10-3,TRBJ1-2,CAISPSDRGDGYTF
TRBV19,TRBJ2-3,CASSIVPSTDTQYF
TRBV19,TRBJ1-1,CASRDRMGNTEAFF
TRBV4-2,TRBJ2-2,CASSQDTTPGLAGGGELFF
TRBV5-1,TRBJ1-3,CASSIGGTGNTIYF
TRBV27,TRBJ1-5,CASSPHLYSNQPQHF
TRBV19,TRBJ2-7,CASSIGGGTFYEQYF
TRBV19,TRBJ2-5,CASSSSVQGQETQYF
TRBV6-1,TRBJ2-2,CASSEQGAGGELFF
TRBV5-4,TRBJ2-7,CASSQESLLVAGQYEQYF
TRBV7-9,TRBJ1-1,CASSLGGIGDAEAFF
TRBV5-1,TRBJ1-1,CASSLGPMNTEAFF
TRBV7-2,TRBJ2-1,CASSSPHRDREQFF
TRBV10-2,TRBJ1-2,CASSVSGEGYTF
TRBV18,TRBJ2-2,CASSRGTGGTGELFF
TRBV7-6,TRBJ2-7,CASSQAPTGETYEQYF